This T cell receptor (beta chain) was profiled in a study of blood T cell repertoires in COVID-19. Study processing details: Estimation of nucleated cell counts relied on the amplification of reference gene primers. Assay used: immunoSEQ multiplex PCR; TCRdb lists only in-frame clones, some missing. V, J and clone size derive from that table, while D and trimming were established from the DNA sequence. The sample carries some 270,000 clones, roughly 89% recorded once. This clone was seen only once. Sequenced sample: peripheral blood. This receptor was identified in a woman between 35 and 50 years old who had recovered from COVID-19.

The CDR3 DNA is TGTGCCAGCAGCGGAGGGGGTCTCGGAATCCCCCAGCATTTT. It specifies CASSGGGLGIPQHF. The chain employs TRBV9 and TRBJ1-5, with a weak D call TRBD1 (6 bases). Trimming stripped 3 bases from V and 10 bases from J, with 17 bases between. The CDR3 covers 14 residues. Germline CDR1 SGDLS, CDR2 YYNGEE.